A single sample is the source of the 18 T cell receptor beta chains below, sequenced in a study of blood T cell repertoires in COVID-19. The assay was immunoSEQ multiplex PCR, and TCRdb's table has in-frame clones only and misses some. This repertoire shows hundreds of thousands of clones, 83% found once; its top ten account for roughly 9.4%. The sequenced sample was peripheral blood. These receptors all come from a woman aged 45-65 years who had recovered from COVID-19.

The V gene is TRBV3-1 (or the pseudogene TRBV3-2), the J gene TRBJ1-3; D ambiguous. Deletions cut 5 bases from V and 0 bases from J, with 5 bases between. The CDR3 has 13 amino acids. Per germline, CDR1 LGHDT and CDR2 YNNKEL (reference sequence). The CDR3 coding sequence is TGTGCCAGCAGCTCGAGCTCTGGAAACACCATATATTTT. Protein sequence: CASSSSSGNTIYF.

V and J are TRBV4-3 and TRBJ2-3; no reliable D call. Trimming took 1 base from V and 2 from J, leaving 10 bases between them. The V gene's germline CDR1 is LGHNA and CDR2 YSLEER. The CDR3 extends over 15 amino acids. The CDR3 coding sequence is TGCGCCAGCAGCCAAGTACATACAGACACAGATACGCAGTATTTT. This gives the protein CASSQVHTDTDTQYF.

This chain connects TRBV19 to TRBJ2-2; no clear D. There are 14 residues in the CDR3. CDR1 and CDR2 (germline): LNHDA, SQIVND (reference sequence). Trimming removed 5 bases from V and 6 bases from J, with 13 bases in between. This CDR3 is CASSEIFAPGELFF. CDR3 bases: TGTGCCAGTAGTGAGATTTTTGCTCCCGGGGAGCTGTTTTTT.

This clone was seen once. The rearrangement joins TRBV5-1 to TRBJ1-1; D is possibly TRBD1 (5 bases). CDR1 and CDR2 (germline): SGHRS, YFSETQ. The CDR3 is made up of 14 amino acids. Trimming took 5 bases from V and 7 from J, leaving 18 bases between them. CDR3 sequence: CASSPRGSSGEAFF. The CDR3 DNA reads TGCGCCAGCAGTCCACGGGGGAGTTCAGGTGAAGCTTTCTTT.

This clone was seen once. The chain joins TRBV5-1 to TRBJ1-4; D gene uncertain. Germline V gives CDR1 SGHRS, CDR2 YFSETQ. The CDR3 has 15 amino acids. The V and J ends lost 3 bases and 0 bases respectively, with 9 bases between them. The CDR3 DNA reads TGCGCCAGCAGCTCCCAGATTGCAACTAATGAAAAACTGTTTTTT. It specifies CASSSQIATNEKLFF.

The chain employs TRBV9 and TRBJ1-4; weak D call: TRBD1 (6 bases). The germline gives CDR1 SGDLS, CDR2 YYNGEE. Between the trimmed V and J ends, which lost 4 bases and 0 bases, there was a span of 10 bases. The length of the CDR3 is 15 residues. The CDR3 spells CASSITGTTNEKLFF. CDR3 nucleotide sequence: TGTGCCAGCAGCATTACAGGGACAACTAATGAAAAACTGTTTTTT.

V gene TRBV10-3 combines with J gene TRBJ2-3, with 7 bases lining up with TRBD1. CDR3 length equals 15 residues. CDR1 is ENHRY and CDR2 is SYGVKD in the germline V gene. With V trimmed by 7 bases and J by 0 bases, 7 bases remained unmatched. The CDR3 nucleotides are TGTGCCATCAACGGACAGGACTCTAGCACAGATACGCAGTATTTT. As protein: CAINGQDSSTDTQYF.

V gene TRBV28 combines with J gene TRBJ1-5; TRBD1 is a possible D gene (5 bases). The CDR3 is made up of 15 amino acids. V lost 6 bases and J 9 bases, leaving 21 bases between the germline ends. The germline CDR1 and CDR2 sequences are MDHEN and SYDVKM. The DNA of the CDR3 is TGTGCCAGCAGCCCTATTGGGAGGGGTCGGCTGCCCCAGCATTTT. Amino acids: CASSPIGRGRLPQHF.

This chain joins TRBV7-2 and TRBJ2-5; 7 bases fit TRBD2. In germline, CDR1 is SGHTA, CDR2 FQGNSA. The trim removed 8 bases at V and 7 bases at J, leaving 7 bases unmatched. CDR3 length equals 12 residues. The CDR3 sequence is CASAGTGGTQYF. CDR3 DNA: TGTGCCAGCGCAGGGACGGGGGGGACCCAGTACTTC.

The chain combines TRBV19 with TRBJ2-1, with 7 bases identical to TRBD1. After removal of 4 bases from V and 3 bases from J, the junction contained 12 bases not matched to a gene. Germline CDR1 LNHDA, CDR2 SQIVND (reference sequence). This CDR3 has 17 residues. As DNA, the CDR3 is TGTGCCAGTAGTAGCCTTGGGCAGGGGGTTATCTACAATGAGCAGTTCTTC. Amino acid sequence: CASSSLGQGVIYNEQFF.

Ten or more counts support this clone. The CDR3 region is CATSDRRGGANVLTF. In DNA form, the CDR3 reads TGTGCCACCAGTGATAGGAGGGGTGGGGCCAACGTCCTGACTTTC. V and J are TRBV24-1 and TRBJ2-6; the D gene is possibly TRBD2 (6 bases). The CDR3 consists of 15 residues. With 3 bases removed from V and 3 bases from J, the gap between germline ends came to 8 bases. Looked up from germline, CDR1 is KGHDR and CDR2 is SFDVKD.

The rearrangement joins TRBV28 to TRBJ1-5; maybe TRBD1 (5 bases). The CDR3 is 14 residues long. V lost 9 bases, J lost 5 bases, and 17 bases lay in between. The V gene's germline CDR1 is MDHEN and CDR2 SYDVKM. The CDR3 sequence: CASEEPTDHQPQHF. Written as DNA, the CDR3 is TGTGCCAGTGAGGAACCGACAGATCATCAGCCCCAGCATTTT.

This sequence joins TRBV28 and TRBJ2-7; D is undetermined. V shed 7 bases and J shed 4 bases, with 14 bases lying between them. The CDR3 contains 13 residues. Germline V lookup: CDR1 MDHEN, CDR2 SYDVKM. This CDR3 reads CASTTPTDYEQYF. In DNA form, the CDR3 reads TGTGCCAGCACCACCCCCACAGATTACGAGCAGTACTTC.

This clone was recorded only once. V usage is TRBV7-2 and J usage is TRBJ2-5, with 11 bases lining up with TRBD2. Germline trimming cut 5 bases from V and 5 bases from J; bases unmatched to any gene: 10. CDR3 length: 16 amino acids. Germline V lookup: CDR1 SGHTA, CDR2 FQGNSA. The CDR3 sequence: CASSPIIAGGRETQYF. CDR3 sequence (DNA): TGTGCCAGCAGCCCGATTATAGCGGGAGGGAGGGAGACCCAGTACTTC.

The V call is TRBV5-4, the J call TRBJ1-2; no reliable D call. Trimming removed 3 bases from V and 4 bases from J, with 13 bases in between. Germline V gene lookup returns CDR1 SGHNT and CDR2 YYREEE (reference sequence). The CDR3 length is 14 residues. The CDR3 loop is CASSSTGGSYGYTF. CDR3 sequence (DNA): TGTGCCAGCAGCTCCACCGGAGGGAGCTATGGCTACACCTTC.

The chain employs TRBV7-2 and TRBJ2-7, with TRBD2 matching over 11 bases. This CDR3 has 15 residues. Germline V gene lookup returns CDR1 SGHTA and CDR2 FQGNSA. V trimming: 0 bases; J trimming: 3 bases; junction bases outside the gene matches: 1. CDR3 protein: CASSLASGRGYEQYF. CDR3 in DNA: TGTGCCAGCAGCTTAGCTAGCGGGAGGGGCTACGAGCAGTACTTC.

The chain combines TRBV18 with TRBJ2-1, with TRBD2 matching 10 bases. Trimming at V came to 6 bases and at J to 1 base, leaving 12 bases not matched to a gene. Germline V lookup: CDR1 KGHSH, CDR2 LQKENI. CDR3 length: 18 residues. The CDR3, as DNA: TGTGCCAGCTCCGCTTCTGGGACTAGCGAAAAATCCTACAATGAGCAGTTCTTC. The encoded protein is CASSASGTSEKSYNEQFF.

The chain couples TRBV9 to TRBJ1-3, with D possibly TRBD1 on 5 matching bases. The CDR3 runs 14 residues. Germline CDR1 and CDR2: SGDLS and YYNGEE. Trimming took 1 base from V and 11 from J, leaving 16 bases between them. CDR3 sequence (DNA): TGTGCCAGCAGCGTACCAGGGAATGGCGGCGCCATATATTTT. The encoded protein is CASSVPGNGGAIYF.